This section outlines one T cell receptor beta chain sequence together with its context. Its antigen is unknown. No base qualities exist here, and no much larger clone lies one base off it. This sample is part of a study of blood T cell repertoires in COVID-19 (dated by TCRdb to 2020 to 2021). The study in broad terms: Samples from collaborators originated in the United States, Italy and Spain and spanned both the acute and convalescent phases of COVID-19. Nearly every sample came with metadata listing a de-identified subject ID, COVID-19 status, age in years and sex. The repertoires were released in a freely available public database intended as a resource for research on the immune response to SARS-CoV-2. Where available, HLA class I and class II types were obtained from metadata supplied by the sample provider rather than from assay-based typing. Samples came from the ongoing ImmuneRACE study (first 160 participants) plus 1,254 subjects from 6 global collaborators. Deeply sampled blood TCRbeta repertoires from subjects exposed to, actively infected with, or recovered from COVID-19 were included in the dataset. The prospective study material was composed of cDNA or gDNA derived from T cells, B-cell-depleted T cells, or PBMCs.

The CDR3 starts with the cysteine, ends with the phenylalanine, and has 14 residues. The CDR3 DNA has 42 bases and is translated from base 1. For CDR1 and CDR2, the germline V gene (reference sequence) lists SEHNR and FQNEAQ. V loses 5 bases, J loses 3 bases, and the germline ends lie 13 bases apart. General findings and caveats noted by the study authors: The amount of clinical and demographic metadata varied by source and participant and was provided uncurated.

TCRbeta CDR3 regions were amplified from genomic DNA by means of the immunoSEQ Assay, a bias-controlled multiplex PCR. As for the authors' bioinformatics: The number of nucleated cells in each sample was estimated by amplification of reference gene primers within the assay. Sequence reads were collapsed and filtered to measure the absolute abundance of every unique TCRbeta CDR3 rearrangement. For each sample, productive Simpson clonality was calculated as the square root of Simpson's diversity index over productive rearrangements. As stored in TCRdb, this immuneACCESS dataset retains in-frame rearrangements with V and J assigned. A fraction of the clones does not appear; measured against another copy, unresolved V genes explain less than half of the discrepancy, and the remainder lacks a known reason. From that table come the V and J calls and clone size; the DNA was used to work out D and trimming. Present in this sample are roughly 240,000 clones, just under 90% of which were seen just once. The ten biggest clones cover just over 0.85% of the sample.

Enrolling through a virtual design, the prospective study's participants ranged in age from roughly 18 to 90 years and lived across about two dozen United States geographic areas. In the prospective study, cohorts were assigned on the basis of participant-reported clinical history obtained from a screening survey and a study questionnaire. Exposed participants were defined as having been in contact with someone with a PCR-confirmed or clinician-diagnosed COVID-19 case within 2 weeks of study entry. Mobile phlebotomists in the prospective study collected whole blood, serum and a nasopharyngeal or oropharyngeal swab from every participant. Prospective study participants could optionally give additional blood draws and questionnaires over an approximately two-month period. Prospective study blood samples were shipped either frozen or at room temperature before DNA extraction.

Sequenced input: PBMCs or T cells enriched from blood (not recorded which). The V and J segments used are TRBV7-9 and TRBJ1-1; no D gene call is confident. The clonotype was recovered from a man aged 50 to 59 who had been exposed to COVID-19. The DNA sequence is TGTGCCAGCAGCCGCCGGGAGTCGGACACTGAAGCTTTCTTT. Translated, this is CASSRRESDTEAFF.